One sample yielded the 20 T cell receptor beta chains listed below, sequenced in a study of CD8+ T cells in alopecia areata. In each case, RNA was isolated and then reverse transcribed into cDNA as the sequencing template. Sequencing used immunoSEQ multiplex PCR; TCRdb keeps in-frame clones, though not all of them. The table has about 180,000 clones, less than 75% seen once; the top ten hold more than 9.5%. The starting material was CD8+ T cells sorted from blood, obtained at week 0. These TCRs come from a human donor with alopecia areata.

This clone was observed a few times. This chain links TRBV6-5 with TRBJ1-5; D unclear. Germline V gene sequence: CDR1 MNHEY, CDR2 SVGAGI. CDR3 size: 15 residues. Trimming left V 5 bases short and J 0 bases short, with 11 bases between. For the CDR3, the DNA is TGTGCCAGCAGTAACCAACGTTATAGCAATCAGCCCCAGCATTTT. Translated: CASSNQRYSNQPQHF.

This chain connects TRBV6-5 to TRBJ1-1; D unclear. The V gene lost 6 bases and the J gene lost 0 bases, with 8 bases spanning the gap. The V gene's germline CDR1 is MNHEY and CDR2 SVGAGI. The CDR3 consists of 13 residues. In DNA, the CDR3 is TGTGCCAGCAGGCTCAGGCTGAACACTGAAGCTTTCTTT. It translates to CASRLRLNTEAFF.

J is TRBJ2-4 and V is TRBV29-1; a weak D match, TRBD1 (5 bases). The V gene lost 8 bases and the J gene lost 5 bases, with 10 bases spanning the gap. Germline-derived CDR1 and CDR2 are SQVTM and ANQGSEA. CDR3 length: 11 residues. The CDR3 loop is CSTRQQNIQYF. The CDR3 DNA follows: TGCAGCACACGACAGCAAAACATTCAGTACTTC.

Comments on this clone: Germline is not matched at one junction end, which may reflect a read error. The chain couples TRBV4-1 to TRBJ1-1; possibly TRBD1 for D (5 bases). From germline, CDR1 is MGHRA and CDR2 YSYEKL. The CDR3 has 16 residues. Here the CDR3 DNA reads TGCGCCGGCAGCCAAGATGGCGGGGCCGGGAGCACTGAAGCTTTCTTT. This encodes CAGSQDGGAGSTEAFF.

This clone was recorded a few times. V usage is TRBV5-1 and J usage is TRBJ2-3; D may be TRBD1 or TRBD2 (5 bases each). V dropped 5 bases and J dropped 0 bases, with 13 bases sitting between them. This CDR3 comprises 15 residues. CDR1 and CDR2 from the germline V gene are SGHRS and YFSETQ. The CDR3 reads CASREERDSTDTQYF. The CDR3 DNA reads as TGCGCCAGCAGGGAGGAACGGGACAGCACAGATACGCAGTATTTT.

The chain combines TRBV5-6 with TRBJ2-5; 8 bases align to TRBD1. This CDR3 spans 15 amino acids. Trimming took 3 bases from V and 5 from J; bases not matched to a gene: 9. Per germline, CDR1 SGHDT and CDR2 YYEEEE. CDR3 sequence: CASSWGTGGVETQYF. Written as DNA, the CDR3 is TGTGCCAGCAGCTGGGGGACAGGAGGAGTCGAGACCCAGTACTTC.

CDR3 region: CASSQDTGPNYGYTF. For the CDR3, the DNA is TGCGCCAGCAGCCAAGATACAGGACCCAACTATGGCTACACCTTC. The V gene is TRBV4-1, the J gene TRBJ1-2; D might be TRBD1 (5 bases). V lost 0 bases, J lost 2 bases, and 10 bases lay in between. The CDR3 length is 15 residues. Germline-derived CDR1 and CDR2 are MGHRA and YSYEKL.

As regards this clone: Germline and junction disagree at one end, which may indicate a read error. V gene TRBV2 combines with J gene TRBJ1-5; D is uncertain. The CDR3 extends over 15 amino acids. Germline V gene data show CDR1 as SNHLY and CDR2 as FYNNEI. As DNA, the CDR3 is TGTGCCAGCAGGGAAGACCGAACGAAGAGTCAGCCCCAGCATTTT. Translated, it gives CASREDRTKSQPQHF.

As for this clone: This same CDR3 is encoded by further DNA sequences in the sample. The chain is built from TRBV4-1 and TRBJ2-2; D tentatively reads TRBD1 or TRBD2 (5 bases each). CDR3 length equals 12 residues. Germline assignment: CDR1 MGHRA and CDR2 YSYEKL. The V gene lost 4 bases and the J gene lost 7 bases, with 7 bases spanning the gap. The chain's CDR3 is CASSPGGGELFF. CDR3 bases: TGCGCCAGCAGCCCTGGGGGCGGGGAGCTGTTTTTT.

The chain combines TRBV7-9 with TRBJ1-2; TRBD1 might be the D (5 bases). V lost 3 bases and J lost 4, with 21 bases in between. This CDR3 spans 17 amino acids. The germline gives CDR1 SEHNR, CDR2 FQNEAQ (reference sequence). CDR3 sequence: CASSFGANSRFPYGYTF. The CDR3 DNA reads TGTGCCAGCAGCTTCGGGGCAAACAGCCGTTTCCCCTATGGCTACACCTTC.

The chain joins TRBV11-2 to TRBJ1-4, with TRBD1 identical over 10 bases. V was clipped by 5 bases and J by 8 bases; unmatched bases: 5. The CDR3 covers 14 residues. Germline assignment: CDR1 SGHAT and CDR2 FQNNGV. The CDR3 loop reads CASSPGTGDEKLFF. Written as DNA, the CDR3 is TGTGCCAGCAGCCCCGGGACAGGGGACGAAAAACTGTTTTTT.

This chain joins TRBV10-3 and TRBJ2-7; unclear D gene. This CDR3 contains 13 residues. The germline V gene has CDR1 ENHRY and CDR2 SYGVKD. Trimming left V 3 bases short and J 0 bases short, with 6 bases between. The DNA of the CDR3 is TGTGCCATCAGTGACAGCCCCTCCTACGAGCAGTACTTC. As protein: CAISDSPSYEQYF.

This clone was seen only once. The chain couples TRBV23-1 to TRBJ2-7; 8 bases agree with TRBD1. TRBV23-1 is noted as an ORF with a role that remains uncertain. The trim removed 8 bases at V and 2 bases at J, leaving 2 bases unmatched. This CDR3 has 12 residues. This CDR3 is CASGGQAYEQYF. The CDR3 DNA follows: TGCGCCAGCGGGGGACAGGCCTACGAGCAGTACTTC.

The chain links TRBV29-1 to TRBJ2-1, with 8 bases fitting TRBD1. The J segment lost 2 bases and the V segment lost 0 bases, leaving 6 bases of the junction unmatched. The CDR3 spans 16 residues. Per germline, CDR1 SQVTM and CDR2 ANQGSEA. CDR3 sequence (DNA): TGCAGCGTTGAAGAGATAGACAGGGGAGCCTACAATGAGCAGTTCTTC. Amino acid sequence: CSVEEIDRGAYNEQFF.

This clone was seen more than once but under ten times. The chain couples TRBV13 to TRBJ2-7; 7 bases agree with TRBD1. CDR1 PRHDT and CDR2 FYEKMQ come from the germline V gene (reference sequence). CDR3 length: 15 amino acids. J was trimmed by 7 bases and V by 7 bases; bases with no gene match: 16. The CDR3 region has the DNA TGTGCCAGCACGAACAGGGGAGTCAGTTTTACTGAGCAGTACTTC. Translating it yields CASTNRGVSFTEQYF.

As for this clone: The sample has other DNA sequences that encode this CDR3 too. The chain has TRBV30 and TRBJ1-1; D is unresolved. Trimming took off 3 bases at V and 0 bases at J, with 2 bases between the two ends. This CDR3 region has 11 residues. Per germline, CDR1 GTSNPN and CDR2 SVGIG (reference sequence). The CDR3 sequence: CAWRLNTEAFF. For the CDR3, the DNA is TGTGCCTGGAGGCTGAACACTGAAGCTTTCTTT.

V and J are TRBV7-9 and TRBJ2-1; tentatively, D is TRBD1 or TRBD2 (5 bases each). This CDR3 has 14 amino acids. V lost 3 bases to trimming and J lost 5 bases, with 11 bases between them. The germline gives CDR1 SEHNR, CDR2 FQNEAQ (reference sequence). CDR3 in DNA: TGTGCCAGCAGCTTCGGGGCAGGGAACAATGAGCAGTTCTTC. Translation: CASSFGAGNNEQFF.

There are a few counts of this clone. V and J are TRBV4-1 and TRBJ1-2, with D hard to call. The CDR3 contains 12 residues. V was pared by 2 bases and J by 8 bases, with 9 bases between. Germline-derived CDR1 and CDR2 are MGHRA and YSYEKL. In nucleotides, the CDR3 is TGCGCCAGCAGCCAAAAGGGTGGGGGCTACACCTTC. As protein: CASSQKGGGYTF.

The J gene is TRBJ2-1, the V gene TRBV9, with 7 bases identical to TRBD1. The CDR3 consists of 16 residues. CDR1 and CDR2 (germline): SGDLS, YYNGEE. Trimming removed 3 bases from V and 0 bases from J; junction bases left unmatched: 6. CDR3 sequence reads: CASSAPTGSSYNEQFF. For the CDR3, the DNA is TGTGCCAGCAGCGCTCCGACAGGGAGCTCCTACAATGAGCAGTTCTTC.

This chain connects TRBV20-1 to TRBJ2-7, with a weak D call TRBD1 (6 bases). The V gene lost 5 bases and the J gene lost 4 bases, with 9 bases spanning the gap. The CDR3 contains 11 residues. Germline-derived CDR1 and CDR2 are DFQATT and SNEGSKA (reference sequence). CDR3 coding DNA: TGCAGTGCTGAACAGGGTTACGAGCAGTACTTC. Protein sequence: CSAEQGYEQYF.